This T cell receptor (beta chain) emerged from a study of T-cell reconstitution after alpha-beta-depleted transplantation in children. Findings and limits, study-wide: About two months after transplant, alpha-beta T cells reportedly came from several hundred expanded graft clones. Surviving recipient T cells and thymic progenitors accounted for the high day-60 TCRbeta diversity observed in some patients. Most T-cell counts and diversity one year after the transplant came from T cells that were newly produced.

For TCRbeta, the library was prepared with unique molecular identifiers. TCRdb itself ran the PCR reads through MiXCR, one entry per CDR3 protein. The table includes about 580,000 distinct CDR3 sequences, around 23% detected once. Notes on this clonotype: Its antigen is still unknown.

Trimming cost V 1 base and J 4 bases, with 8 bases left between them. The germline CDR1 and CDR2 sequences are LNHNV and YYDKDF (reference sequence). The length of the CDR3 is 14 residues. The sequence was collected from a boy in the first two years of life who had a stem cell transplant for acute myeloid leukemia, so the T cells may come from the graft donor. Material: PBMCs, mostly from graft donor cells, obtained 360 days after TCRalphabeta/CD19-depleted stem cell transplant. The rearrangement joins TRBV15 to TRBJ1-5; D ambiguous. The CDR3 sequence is CATSRGRTNQPQHF. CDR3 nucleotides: TGTGCCACCAGCAGAGGACGGACGAATCAGCCCCAGCATTTT.